This T cell receptor beta chain originates from a study of blood T cell repertoires in COVID-19. Only in-frame clones appear in the TCRdb table, and some are missing; sequencing was by immunoSEQ multiplex PCR. Of some 91,000 clones in the sample, 83% were seen once. CDR3 length equals 10 residues. The germline V and J ends were trimmed by 5 bases and 13 bases, with 6 bases remaining between them. Germline lookup yields CDR1 SGHVS and CDR2 FQNEAQ. The sequenced sample was peripheral blood. This chain uses TRBV7-8 with TRBJ1-6; no definite D call. This receptor was taken from a human donor in a cohort sampled during active COVID-19. The CDR3 nucleotides read TGTGCCAGCAGCCCCTTCCCCCTCCACTTT. Its protein is CASSPFPLHF.